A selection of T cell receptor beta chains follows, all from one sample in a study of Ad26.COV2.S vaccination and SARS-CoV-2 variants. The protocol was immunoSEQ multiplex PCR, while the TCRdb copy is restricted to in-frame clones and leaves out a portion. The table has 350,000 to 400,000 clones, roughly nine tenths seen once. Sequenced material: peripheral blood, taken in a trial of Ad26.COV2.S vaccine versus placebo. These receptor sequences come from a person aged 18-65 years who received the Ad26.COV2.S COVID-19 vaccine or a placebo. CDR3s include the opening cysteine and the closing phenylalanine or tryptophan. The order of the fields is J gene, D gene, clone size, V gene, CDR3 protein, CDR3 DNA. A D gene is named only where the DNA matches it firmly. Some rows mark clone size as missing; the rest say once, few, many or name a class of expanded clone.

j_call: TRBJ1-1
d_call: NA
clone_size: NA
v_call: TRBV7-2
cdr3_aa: CASSPGLSNTEAFF
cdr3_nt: TGTGCCAGCAGCCCGGGACTTTCGAACACTGAAGCTTTCTTT

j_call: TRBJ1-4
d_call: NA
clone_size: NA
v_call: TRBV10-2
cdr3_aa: CASNSRFHEKLFF
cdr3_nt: TGCGCCAGCAACAGTAGGTTTCATGAAAAACTGTTTTTT

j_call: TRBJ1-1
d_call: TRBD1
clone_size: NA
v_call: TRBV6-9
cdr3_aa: CASSGALQGRANTEAFF
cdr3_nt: TGTGCCAGCAGTGGAGCGTTACAGGGGCGCGCGAACACTGAAGCTTTCTTT

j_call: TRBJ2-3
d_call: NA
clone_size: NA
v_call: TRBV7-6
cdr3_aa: CASSLGGTDTQYF
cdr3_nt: TGTGCCAGCAGCTTAGGCGGCACAGATACGCAGTATTTT

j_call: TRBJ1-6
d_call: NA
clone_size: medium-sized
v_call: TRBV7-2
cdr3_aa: CASSLATGFGNSPLHF
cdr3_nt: TGTGCCAGCAGCTTAGCCACAGGGTTCGGTAATTCACCCCTCCACTTT

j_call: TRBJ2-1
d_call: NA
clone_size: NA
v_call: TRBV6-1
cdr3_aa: CASSAGGEYRYNEQFF
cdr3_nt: TGTGCCAGCAGTGCCGGCGGAGAGTACCGATACAATGAGCAGTTCTTC

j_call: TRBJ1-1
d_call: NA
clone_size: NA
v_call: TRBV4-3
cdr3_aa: CASSQAGGNTEAFF
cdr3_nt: TGCGCCAGCAGCCAAGCAGGAGGGAACACTGAAGCTTTCTTT

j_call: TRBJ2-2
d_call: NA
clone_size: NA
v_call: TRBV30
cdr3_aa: CAWSFGGNTGELFF
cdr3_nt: TGTGCCTGGAGCTTTGGCGGGAACACCGGGGAGCTGTTTTTT

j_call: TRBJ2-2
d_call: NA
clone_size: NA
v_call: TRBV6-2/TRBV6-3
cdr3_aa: CASSPLREDTGELFF
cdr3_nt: TGTGCCAGCAGTCCACTTAGGGAGGACACCGGGGAGCTGTTTTTT

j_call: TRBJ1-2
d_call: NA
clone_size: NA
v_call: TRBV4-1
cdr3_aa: CASSQGPDGYTF
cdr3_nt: TGCGCCAGCAGCCAAGGTCCGGATGGCTACACCTTC

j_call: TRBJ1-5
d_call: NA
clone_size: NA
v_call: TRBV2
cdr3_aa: CASKGGNQPQHF
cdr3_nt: TGTGCCAGCAAGGGTGGTAATCAGCCCCAGCATTTT

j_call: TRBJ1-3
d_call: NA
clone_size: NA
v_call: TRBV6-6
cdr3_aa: CASKDPGRNTIYF
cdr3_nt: TGTGCCAGCAAGGATCCAGGGAGAAACACCATATATTTT

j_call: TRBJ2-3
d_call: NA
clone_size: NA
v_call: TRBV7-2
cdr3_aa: CASRKSGATDTQYF
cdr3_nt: TGTGCCAGCAGGAAATCAGGGGCGACAGATACGCAGTATTTT

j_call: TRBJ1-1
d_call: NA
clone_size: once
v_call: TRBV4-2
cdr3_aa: CASSHGQPNTEAFF
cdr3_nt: TGTGCCAGCAGTCACGGACAGCCGAACACTGAAGCTTTCTTT

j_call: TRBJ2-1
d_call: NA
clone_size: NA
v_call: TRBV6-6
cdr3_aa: CASSYSRYRGGIEQFF
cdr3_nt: TGTGCCAGCAGTTACTCGAGATACAGGGGGGGGATTGAGCAGTTCTTC

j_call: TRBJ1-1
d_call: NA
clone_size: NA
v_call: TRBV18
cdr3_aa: CASSREPQGMNTEAFF
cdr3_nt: TGTGCCAGCTCACGCGAACCCCAGGGGATGAACACTGAAGCTTTCTTT

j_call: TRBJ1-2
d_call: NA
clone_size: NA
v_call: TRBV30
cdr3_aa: CAWSVQGSYGYTF
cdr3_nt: TGTGCCTGGAGTGTACAGGGTAGCTATGGCTACACCTTC

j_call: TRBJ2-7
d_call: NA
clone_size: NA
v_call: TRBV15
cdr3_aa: CATSIPGSSYYEQYF
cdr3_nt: TGTGCCACCAGCATCCCGGGCAGCTCGTACTACGAGCAGTACTTC

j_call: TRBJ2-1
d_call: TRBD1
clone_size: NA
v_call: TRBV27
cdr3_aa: CASSSTGDDEQFF
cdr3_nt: TGTGCCAGCAGTTCGACAGGGGACGATGAGCAGTTCTTC

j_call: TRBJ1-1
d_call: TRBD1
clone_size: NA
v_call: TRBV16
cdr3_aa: CASSQSDRGTTEAFF
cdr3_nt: TGTGCCAGCAGCCAATCGGACAGGGGAACCACTGAAGCTTTCTTT

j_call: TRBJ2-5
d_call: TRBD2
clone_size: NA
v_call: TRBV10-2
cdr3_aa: CASSVTGGETQYF
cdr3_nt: TGCGCCAGCTCTGTGACGGGAGGGGAGACCCAGTACTTC

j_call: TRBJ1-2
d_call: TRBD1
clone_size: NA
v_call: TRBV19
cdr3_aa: CASSIREQGASGYTF
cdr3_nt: TGTGCCAGTAGTATCAGAGAACAGGGGGCAAGTGGCTACACCTTC

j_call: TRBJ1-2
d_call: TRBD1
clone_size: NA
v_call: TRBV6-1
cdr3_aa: CASSDLTGDGYTF
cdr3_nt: TGTGCCAGCAGTGATCTGACAGGGGACGGCTACACCTTC

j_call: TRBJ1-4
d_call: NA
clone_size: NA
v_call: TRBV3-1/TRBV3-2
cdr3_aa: CASSQMRNEKLFF
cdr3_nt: TGTGCCAGCAGCCAAATGAGAAATGAAAAACTGTTTTTT

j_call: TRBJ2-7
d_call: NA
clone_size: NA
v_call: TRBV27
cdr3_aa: CASSPVSVPPLEQYF
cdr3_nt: TGTGCCAGCAGTCCAGTCTCAGTCCCCCCGCTCGAGCAGTACTTC

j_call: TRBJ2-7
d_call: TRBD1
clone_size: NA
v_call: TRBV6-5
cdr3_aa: CASSSRDREFEQYF
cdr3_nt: TGTGCCAGCAGTTCCCGGGACAGGGAATTCGAGCAGTACTTC

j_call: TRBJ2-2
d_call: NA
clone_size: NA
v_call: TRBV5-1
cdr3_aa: CASSVGVSGNTGELFF
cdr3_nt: TGCGCCAGCAGCGTAGGGGTGAGCGGTAACACCGGGGAGCTGTTTTTT

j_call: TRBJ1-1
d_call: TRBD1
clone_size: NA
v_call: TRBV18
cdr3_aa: CASSLTSRGGGSPGEAFF
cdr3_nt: TGTGCCAGCTCTCTAACATCCAGGGGGGGTGGTTCCCCCGGTGAAGCTTTCTTT

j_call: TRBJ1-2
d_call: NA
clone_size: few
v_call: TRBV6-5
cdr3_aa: CASRRGTFFGGYTF
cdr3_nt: TGTGCCAGCAGACGCGGGACCTTCTTCGGTGGCTACACCTTC

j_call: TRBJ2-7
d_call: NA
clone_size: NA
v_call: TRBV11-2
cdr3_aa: CASSLEEITSYEQYF
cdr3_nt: TGTGCCAGCAGCTTAGAGGAGATAACCTCTTACGAGCAGTACTTC

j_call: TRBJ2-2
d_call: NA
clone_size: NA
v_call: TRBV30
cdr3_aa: CAWRTRLDAGELFF
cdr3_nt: TGTGCCTGGAGGACCCGGCTTGACGCCGGGGAGCTGTTTTTT

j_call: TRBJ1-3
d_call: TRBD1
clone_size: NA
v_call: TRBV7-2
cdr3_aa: CASSLGPTGGSGNTIYF
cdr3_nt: TGTGCCAGCAGCTTAGGACCGACAGGGGGCTCTGGAAACACCATATATTTT

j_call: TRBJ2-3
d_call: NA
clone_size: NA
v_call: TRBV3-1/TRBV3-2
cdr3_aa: CASSQVSGRDGVDTDTQYF
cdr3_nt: TGTGCCAGCAGCCAAGTCTCCGGTCGCGATGGGGTAGACACAGATACGCAGTATTTT

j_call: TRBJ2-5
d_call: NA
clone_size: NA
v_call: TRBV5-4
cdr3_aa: CASSLRDSSETQYF
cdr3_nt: TGTGCCAGCAGCTTGAGAGACTCTTCCGAGACCCAGTACTTC

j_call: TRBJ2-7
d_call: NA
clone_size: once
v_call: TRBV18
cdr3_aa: CASSPWPGSSYEQYF
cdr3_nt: TGTGCCAGCTCACCATGGCCCGGCAGTTCCTACGAGCAGTACTTC

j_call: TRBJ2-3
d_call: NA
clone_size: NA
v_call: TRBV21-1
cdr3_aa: CASSKAQQGEGDTQYF
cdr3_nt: TGTGCCAGCAGCAAAGCGCAACAGGGGGAAGGGGATACGCAGTATTTT

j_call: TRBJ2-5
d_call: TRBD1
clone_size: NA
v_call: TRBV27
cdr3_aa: CASSHTGTGRETQYF
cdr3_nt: TGTGCCAGCAGCCACACCGGGACAGGGAGGGAGACCCAGTACTTC

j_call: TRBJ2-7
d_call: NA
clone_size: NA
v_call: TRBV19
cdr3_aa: CASSSREGFDEQYF
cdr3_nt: TGTGCCAGTAGTTCCAGGGAAGGGTTCGACGAGCAGTACTTC

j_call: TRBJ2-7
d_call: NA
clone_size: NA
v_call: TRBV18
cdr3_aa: CASSLGTLNSYEQYF
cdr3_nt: TGTGCCAGCTCCCTCGGGACACTAAACTCCTACGAGCAGTACTTC

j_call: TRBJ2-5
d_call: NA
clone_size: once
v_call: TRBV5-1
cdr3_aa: CASSPSDRGETQYF
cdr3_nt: TGCGCCAGCAGCCCGTCGGACAGAGGCGAGACCCAGTACTTC

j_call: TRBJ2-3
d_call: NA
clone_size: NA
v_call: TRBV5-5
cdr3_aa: CASSLVGRDTDTQYF
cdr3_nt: TGTGCCAGCAGCTTGGTTGGAAGGGACACAGATACGCAGTATTTT

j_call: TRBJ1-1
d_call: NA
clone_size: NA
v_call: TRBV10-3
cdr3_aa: CAISPDGGPTEAFF
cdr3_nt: TGTGCCATCAGCCCCGACGGGGGGCCCACTGAAGCTTTCTTT

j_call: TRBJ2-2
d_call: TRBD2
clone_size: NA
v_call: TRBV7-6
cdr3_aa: CASSLAPGLAGGDNTGELFF
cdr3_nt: TGTGCCAGCAGCTTAGCCCCGGGACTAGCGGGGGGGGATAACACCGGGGAGCTGTTTTTT

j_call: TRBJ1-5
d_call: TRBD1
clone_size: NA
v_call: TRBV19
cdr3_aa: CASSRGQGGQPQHF
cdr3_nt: TGTGCCAGTAGTAGGGGACAGGGCGGTCAGCCCCAGCATTTT

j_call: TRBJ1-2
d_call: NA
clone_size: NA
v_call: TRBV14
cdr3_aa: CASSQGPGSHYGYTF
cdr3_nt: TGTGCCAGCAGCCAAGGGCCGGGGTCTCACTATGGCTACACCTTC

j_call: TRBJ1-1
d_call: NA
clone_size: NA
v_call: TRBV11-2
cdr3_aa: CASSLEGGLEAFF
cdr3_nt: TGTGCCAGCAGCTTAGAGGGGGGGCTTGAAGCTTTCTTT

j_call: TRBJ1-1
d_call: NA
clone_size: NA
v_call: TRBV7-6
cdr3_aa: CASSFSRSLEAKAFF
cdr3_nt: TGTGCCAGCAGCTTCAGTCGGTCCCTAGAGGCGAAAGCTTTCTTT

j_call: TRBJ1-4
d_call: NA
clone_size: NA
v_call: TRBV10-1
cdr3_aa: CASRCRQFNEKLFF
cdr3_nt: TGCGCCAGCAGGTGTCGGCAATTTAATGAAAAACTGTTTTTT

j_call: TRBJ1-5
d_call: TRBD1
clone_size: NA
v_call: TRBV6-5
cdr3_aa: CASSLRTGFQPQHF
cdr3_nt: TGTGCCAGCAGTTTACGGACAGGGTTCCAGCCCCAGCATTTT

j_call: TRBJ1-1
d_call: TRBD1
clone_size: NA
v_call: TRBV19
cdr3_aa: CASSIDTGGNTEAFF
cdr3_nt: TGTGCCAGTAGTATCGATACAGGGGGGAACACTGAAGCTTTCTTT

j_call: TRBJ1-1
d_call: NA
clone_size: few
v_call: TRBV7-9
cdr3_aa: CASSDKNTEAFF
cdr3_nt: TGTGCCAGCAGCGACAAGAACACTGAAGCTTTCTTT